Below are 25 T cell receptor beta chains sequenced from a single sample in a study of monozygotic twins with inflammatory bowel disease. Each CDR3 protein gets one entry in TCRdb, which reprocessed the 5' RACE reads and gives no DNA. The sample holds 140,000 to 150,000 distinct CDR3 sequences. What was sequenced was blood. Receptors originate from a human donor with ulcerative colitis or Crohn's disease, or a healthy co-twin of an affected twin (not recorded which).

The chain carries TRBV6-5 and TRBJ2-1; TCRdb's D call of TRBD1 is untestable without DNA. CDR3 size: 12 residues. In germline, CDR1 is MNHEY, CDR2 SVGAGI. CDR3 loop: CASSRGGASQFF.

The V and J genes are TRBV12-3 or TRBV12-4 and TRBJ2-3; the D call of TRBD1 rests on TCRdb alone, since no DNA is present to check it. The CDR3 loop spans 13 amino acids. This CDR3 reads CASGGASLDTQYF.

The rearrangement uses TRBV7-8 and TRBJ1-5; the TCRdb D gene call, TRBD1, has no DNA to confirm it. The CDR3 consists of 17 residues. CDR1 is SGHVS, CDR2 FQNEAQ, per germline. CDR3 sequence: CASSLSETGASNQPQHF. Looking up the rest from reference TRBV7-8 and TRBJ1-5 gives the full variable domain: GAGVSQSPRYKVAKRGQDVALRCDPISGHVSLFWYQQALGQGPEFLTYFQNEAQLDKSGLPSDRFFAERPEGSVSTLKIQRTQQEDSAVYLCASSLSETGASNQPQHFGDGTRLSIL.

The rearrangement joins TRBV29-1 to TRBJ2-2; TCRdb's assignment of TRBD1 cannot be checked, as there is no DNA. The germline V gene has CDR1 SQVTM and CDR2 ANQGSEA. This CDR3 comprises 18 residues. CDR3: CSVEGPLGRGQRTGELFF.

The chain has TRBV7-2 and TRBJ2-7; TCRdb's D gene call, TRBD1, goes unchecked for lack of DNA. From germline, CDR1 is SGHTA and CDR2 FQGNSA. The CDR3 consists of 15 residues. CDR3 region: CASSRLGTGPYEQYF. Filled out from reference TRBV7-2 and TRBJ2-7, the complete variable domain reads GAGVSQSPSNKVTEKGKDVELRCDPISGHTALYWYRQSLGQGLEFLIYFQGNSAPDKSGLPSDRFSAERTGGSVSTLTIQRTQQEDSAVYLCASSRLGTGPYEQYFGPGTRLTVT.

The rearrangement links TRBV7-9 to TRBJ1-2; TCRdb lists TRBD1, though no DNA is available to test this call. The CDR3 length is 14 residues. The germline gives CDR1 SEHNR, CDR2 FQNEAQ (reference sequence). CDR3 residues: CASSQAGISYGYTF.

The chain carries TRBV12-3 or TRBV12-4 and TRBJ2-3. The CDR3 covers 12 residues. CDR3 in amino acids: CASSHSGDTQYF.

The rearrangement links TRBV5-1 to TRBJ2-5; the TRBD1 assignment by TCRdb is unverifiable without DNA. Per the germline V gene, CDR1 is SGHRS and CDR2 is YFSETQ. The CDR3 is made up of 16 amino acids. This CDR3 reads CASSLGLQVYQETQYF.

This rearrangement joins TRBV27 to TRBJ1-1; TCRdb reports TRBD1, a call that lacks DNA to check it against. The CDR3 consists of 13 residues. Germline CDR1 MNHEY, CDR2 SMNVEV (reference sequence). The CDR3 spells CASSHREFTEAFF.

V usage is TRBV10-2 and J usage is TRBJ2-7. Germline values: CDR1 WSHSY, CDR2 SAAADI. The CDR3 sequence is 13 residues long. The CDR3 is CASRRRGSYEQYF.

The chain uses TRBV19 and TRBJ1-5. CDR3 length: 14 amino acids. The germline V gene encodes CDR1 LNHDA and CDR2 SQIVND (reference sequence). The chain's CDR3 is CASSNGRGDRPQHF.

The chain recombines TRBV25-1 with TRBJ1-1; there is no DNA to check the TCRdb D call of TRBD1. Germline V lookup: CDR1 MGHDK, CDR2 SYGVNS. The CDR3 totals 17 residues. CDR3 region: CASSEFFQGQGDTEAFF.

This chain joins TRBV5-1 and TRBJ2-7; TCRdb picks TRBD2, but there is no DNA to check that call. The V gene's germline CDR1 is SGHRS and CDR2 YFSETQ. This CDR3 is 16 amino acids long. CDR3 in amino acids: CASSLGPGTLNYEQYF.

V is TRBV9 and J is TRBJ2-3; TCRdb picks TRBD2, but there is no DNA to check that call. Germline loops: CDR1 SGDLS, CDR2 YYNGEE. There are 15 residues in the CDR3. This CDR3 reads CASSVGAGNTDTQYF.

The chain has TRBV20-1 and TRBJ1-6; the D call of TRBD1 rests on TCRdb alone, since no DNA is present to check it. The CDR3 contains 13 residues. From germline, CDR1 is DFQATT and CDR2 SNEGSKA (reference sequence). The CDR3 here is CSASLDRNSPLHF.

This chain uses TRBV5-5 with TRBJ1-1; TCRdb selects TRBD1, and the lack of DNA leaves this call unchecked. Germline V gene sequence: CDR1 SGHKS, CDR2 YYEKEE (reference sequence). The CDR3 totals 13 residues. This CDR3 is CASSPIDRAEAFF. The variable domain in full, with the rest retrieved from reference TRBV5-5 and TRBJ1-1, is DAGVTQSPTHLIKTRGQQVTLRCSPISGHKSVSWYQQVLGQGPQFIFQYYEKEERGRGNFPDRFSARQFPNYSSELNVNALLLGDSALYLCASSPIDRAEAFFGQGTRLTVV.

This sequence joins TRBV5-4 and TRBJ2-1; absent DNA, TCRdb's TRBD2 call cannot be checked. Per germline, CDR1 SGHNT and CDR2 YYREEE (reference sequence). The CDR3 is made up of 15 amino acids. The CDR3 reads CASSWGAGGGNEQFF.

The V gene is TRBV7-2, the J gene TRBJ2-1; the TCRdb D gene call, TRBD2, has no DNA to confirm it. This CDR3 has 14 amino acids. Per germline, CDR1 SGHTA and CDR2 FQGNSA. CDR3 residues: CASSLANGRNEQFF.

This chain joins TRBV5-1 and TRBJ2-4; without DNA, the TCRdb call of TRBD2 cannot be checked. This CDR3 has 18 amino acids. The germline gives CDR1 SGHRS, CDR2 YFSETQ. The CDR3 sequence is CASTPGVSAGGPRNIQYF.

The gene calls are TRBV7-8 and TRBJ2-7; TCRdb lists TRBD2, though no DNA is available to test this call. From germline, CDR1 is SGHVS and CDR2 FQNEAQ. The CDR3 is made up of 16 amino acids. CDR3 region: CASSLGGLAGTYEQYF.

This chain connects TRBV30 to TRBJ2-1; TCRdb gives TRBD1 as the D gene, but with no DNA this cannot be confirmed. The CDR3 runs to 15 residues. CDR1 is GTSNPN and CDR2 is SVGIG in the germline V gene (reference sequence). CDR3 sequence reads: CAWSADRGIYNEQFF.

The J gene is TRBJ2-7, the V gene TRBV29-1; TCRdb reports TRBD1, a call that lacks DNA to check it against. Per germline, CDR1 SQVTM and CDR2 ANQGSEA. The CDR3 covers 13 residues. Here the CDR3 reads CSVLLDRTYEQYF.

The chain has TRBV29-1 and TRBJ1-4; the TRBD1 assignment by TCRdb is unverifiable without DNA. Germline V gene data show CDR1 as SQVTM and CDR2 as ANQGSEA. The length of the CDR3 is 15 residues. The CDR3 here is CSVEAPLGINEKLFF.

The chain carries TRBV27 and TRBJ2-3; absent DNA, TCRdb's TRBD2 call cannot be checked. Germline CDR1 and CDR2: MNHEY and SMNVEV (reference sequence). The CDR3 contains 16 residues. CDR3 amino acids: CASSLRLAGVSDTQYF.

The chain combines TRBV3-1 with TRBJ2-7; lacking DNA, the TRBD2 call made by TCRdb goes unchecked. CDR3 length: 14 amino acids. The germline gives CDR1 LGHDT, CDR2 YNNKEL (reference sequence). CDR3 amino acids: CASSASGTAYEQYF.